These 10 T cell receptor beta chains were all obtained from the same sample, sequenced in a study of T cells expressing NK-cell markers. TCRdb re-called the 5' RACE reads and shows each CDR3 protein once, DNA omitted. This sample's clone table lists 300,000 to 500,000 distinct CDR3 sequences. The source material was blood T cells: a sorted CD56 or NKG2C T cell subset, CD4+ or CD8+ T cells, or bulk PBMC T cells (not recorded which). The receptor set was obtained from a woman in her forties or fifties in good health.

The chain is built from TRBV5-1 and TRBJ2-5; TCRdb returns TRBD1, unconfirmable since there is no DNA. Germline-derived CDR1 and CDR2 are SGHRS and YFSETQ. The CDR3 length is 15 residues. CDR3 protein: CASSRGGAKGETQYF.

V and J are TRBV7-9 and TRBJ2-1; the D gene TCRdb calls, TRBD1, cannot be checked with no DNA. CDR1 is SEHNR and CDR2 is FQNEAQ in the germline V gene (reference sequence). CDR3 length: 15 residues. The CDR3: CASSNSGEAGTEQFF.

This chain uses TRBV5-1 with TRBJ2-5. The CDR3 runs 15 residues. Germline assignment: CDR1 SGHRS and CDR2 YFSETQ. The CDR3: CASSLFMAKQETQYF. The complete variable domain, with remaining parts taken from reference TRBV5-1 and TRBJ2-5, reads KAGVTQTPRYLIKTRGQQVTLSCSPISGHRSVSWYQQTPGQGLQFLFEYFSETQRNKGNFPGRFSGRQFSNSRSEMNVSTLELGDSALYLCASSLFMAKQETQYFGPGTRLLVL.

The V call is TRBV12-3 or TRBV12-4, the J call TRBJ1-2; TCRdb picks TRBD1, but there is no DNA to check that call. This CDR3 region has 15 residues. The CDR3 is CASRYTGASNYGYTF.

Here the CDR3 reads CSGQGGAKNIQYF. The rearrangement uses TRBV29-1 and TRBJ2-4; TCRdb indicates TRBD1, and absent DNA this call remains unverified. Germline V CDR1 and CDR2: SQVTM, ANQGSEA. The CDR3 runs to 13 residues.

V is TRBV12-3 or TRBV12-4 and J is TRBJ2-1; the D call from TCRdb, TRBD2, cannot be confirmed without DNA. This CDR3 region has 14 residues. The CDR3 reads CASTPDSAYNEQFF.

V usage is TRBV2 and J usage is TRBJ2-5; TCRdb proposes TRBD2, but this gene call is untestable without DNA. The CDR3 is made up of 15 amino acids. Germline V lookup: CDR1 SNHLY, CDR2 FYNNEI. The CDR3 loop reads CASTESTLAKETQYF.

This rearrangement joins TRBV29-1 to TRBJ1-1; the TCRdb D gene call, TRBD1, has no DNA to confirm it. From germline, CDR1 is SQVTM and CDR2 ANQGSEA. CDR3 size: 12 residues. This chain's CDR3 is CSVEDGTVKAFF.

The CDR3 sequence is CSAGRGMSYNEQFF. This rearrangement joins TRBV20-1 to TRBJ2-1; TCRdb returns TRBD1, unconfirmable since there is no DNA. From germline, CDR1 is DFQATT and CDR2 SNEGSKA (reference sequence). The CDR3 runs to 14 residues.

The chain is built from TRBV24-1 and TRBJ2-6; TCRdb gives TRBD1 as the D gene, but with no DNA this cannot be confirmed. Germline CDR1 KGHDR, CDR2 SFDVKD. The CDR3 is 16 amino acids. The chain's CDR3 is CATSDMTGNGANVLTF.